What follows are 19 T cell receptor beta chains derived from one specimen sequenced in a study of CD8+ T cells in alopecia areata. The sample's treatment: oral pan-JAK inhibitor, 5-10 mg twice daily. Reverse transcription of extracted RNA yielded cDNA, which provided the sequencing template. The table came from immunoSEQ multiplex PCR; TCRdb's copy has only in-frame clones and leaves some out. The table includes approximately 190,000 clones, over 45% detected once. This material consisted of CD4+ T cells sorted from blood, taken at week 24, from a patient treated with tofacitinib. All receptors derive from a human donor with alopecia areata.

The chain couples TRBV4-1 to TRBJ1-6; possible D gene TRBD1, 5 bases. The V gene lost 0 bases and the J gene lost 0 bases, with 12 bases spanning the gap. Germline CDR1 reads MGHRA; CDR2 reads YSYEKL. The CDR3 loop spans 18 amino acids. The CDR3 DNA follows: TGCGCCAGCAGCCAAGATGGGGCCTCATCCTCCTATAATTCACCCCTCCACTTT. Translating it yields CASSQDGASSSYNSPLHF.

This clone was seen only a few times. V usage is TRBV6-5 and J usage is TRBJ2-7; TRBD2 might be the D (6 bases). Per germline, CDR1 MNHEY and CDR2 SVGAGI. V was cut by 3 bases and J by 4 bases, with 19 bases left in between. The CDR3 is 16 amino acids. CDR3 amino acids: CASSYNPGGIVYEQYF. CDR3 sequence (DNA): TGTGCCAGCAGTTATAACCCTGGCGGGATCGTATACGAGCAGTACTTC.

The chain links TRBV9 to TRBJ1-2, with a possible D match to TRBD1 (6 bases). CDR1 is SGDLS, CDR2 YYNGEE, per germline. This CDR3 has 13 amino acids. The V end was cut by 4 bases, the J end by 3 bases, with 10 bases between. This CDR3 reads CASSPQGHYGYTF. The CDR3 nucleotides read TGTGCCAGCAGCCCTCAGGGGCACTATGGCTACACCTTC.

V is TRBV5-1 and J is TRBJ2-1; TRBD2 matches 7 bases. The CDR3 has 15 residues. After removal of 4 bases from V and 8 bases from J, the junction contained 12 bases not matched to a gene. From germline, CDR1 is SGHRS and CDR2 YFSETQ. The CDR3 spells CASSTEGGSIDEQFF. The CDR3 region has the DNA TGCGCCAGCAGCACCGAGGGCGGGAGCATCGATGAGCAGTTCTTC.

This chain joins TRBV5-1 and TRBJ2-6, with D unresolved. Trimming cost V 0 bases and J 0 bases, with 13 bases left between them. Germline V gives CDR1 SGHRS, CDR2 YFSETQ. This CDR3 region has 18 residues. The chain's CDR3 is CASSLDSWDDSGANVLTF. The CDR3 DNA is TGCGCCAGCAGCTTGGACAGTTGGGATGACTCTGGGGCCAACGTCCTGACTTTC.

The genes are TRBV2 and TRBJ2-5; no firm D call. Germline V gene data show CDR1 as SNHLY and CDR2 as FYNNEI. The CDR3 has 13 residues. The V end was cut by 6 bases, the J end by 4 bases, with 12 bases between. CDR3 bases: TGTGCCAGCAGGGGCACGTGGAGAGAGACCCAGTACTTC. This translates into CASRGTWRETQYF.

The genes are TRBV7-2 and TRBJ2-7; D is uncertain. Germline assignment: CDR1 SGHTA and CDR2 FQGNSA. Trimming took 0 bases from V and 3 from J, leaving 12 bases between them. This CDR3 is built from 15 residues. The chain's CDR3 is CASSLALDTDYEQYF. CDR3 sequence (DNA): TGTGCCAGCAGCTTAGCTTTGGATACCGACTACGAGCAGTACTTC.

This rearrangement joins TRBV7-9 to TRBJ2-7; TRBD1 agrees at 10 bases. The CDR3 spans 14 residues. The ends lost 1 base at V and 5 bases at J; junction bases unmatched: 2. Germline V CDR1 and CDR2: SEHNR, FQNEAQ (reference sequence). The CDR3 DNA reads as TGTGCCAGCAGCTTAGATGGGACAGGGGACGAGCAGTACTTC. It yields the protein CASSLDGTGDEQYF.

This chain links TRBV9 with TRBJ1-6; TRBD1 matches at 7 bases. With V trimmed by 4 bases and J by 10 bases, 8 bases remained unmatched. Germline CDR1 is SGDLS and CDR2 is YYNGEE. There are 14 residues in the CDR3. CDR3 bases: TGTGCCAGCAGCCCAGGGACAGCAGGCTCACCCCTCCACTTT. Its protein product is CASSPGTAGSPLHF.

The V call is TRBV4-3, the J call TRBJ2-1; no reliable D call. The CDR3 loop spans 14 amino acids. Germline V CDR1 and CDR2: LGHNA, YSLEER. V shed 0 bases and J shed 4 bases, with 7 bases lying between them. The CDR3 loop is CASSQDPQYNEQFF. Written as DNA, the CDR3 is TGCGCCAGCAGCCAAGATCCCCAGTACAATGAGCAGTTCTTC.

The rearrangement links TRBV10-3 to TRBJ2-7; 7 bases map to TRBD1. This CDR3 has 15 residues. From germline, CDR1 is ENHRY and CDR2 SYGVKD. V was pared by 6 bases and J by 3 bases, with 11 bases of the junction left unmatched. This CDR3 is CAIRPQGTVGYEQYF. CDR3 nucleotides: TGTGCCATCAGACCACAGGGGACGGTCGGCTACGAGCAGTACTTC.

Only one count was recorded for this clone. This chain links TRBV2 with TRBJ2-2; D uncertain. In germline, CDR1 is SNHLY, CDR2 FYNNEI. Trimming left V 4 bases short and J 5 bases short, with 5 bases between. There are 12 residues in the CDR3. In DNA, the CDR3 is TGTGCCAGCAGTGTCCAGACCGGGGAGCTGTTTTTT. Its protein is CASSVQTGELFF.

V is TRBV25-1 and J is TRBJ2-5; D is uncertain. This CDR3 has 14 residues. CDR1 is MGHDK, CDR2 SYGVNS, per germline. V was trimmed by 1 base and J by 2 bases, leaving 8 bases between them. The CDR3 is CASSEWSQQETQYF. DNA of the CDR3: TGTGCCAGCAGTGAATGGTCCCAACAAGAGACCCAGTACTTC.

The chain has TRBV2 and TRBJ2-5, with D tentatively TRBD2 (6 bases). The V end was cut by 8 bases, the J end by 3 bases, with 13 bases between. This CDR3 contains 13 residues. Germline lookup yields CDR1 SNHLY and CDR2 FYNNEI. CDR3 sequence (DNA): TGTGCCAGCCAGTACGGGGGTGAAGAGACCCAGTACTTC. Translating it yields CASQYGGEETQYF.

This chain connects TRBV25-1 to TRBJ2-1; 10 nucleotides agree with TRBD2. Germline loops: CDR1 MGHDK, CDR2 SYGVNS. This CDR3 spans 15 amino acids. Unmatched junction bases numbered 2, after V lost 3 bases and J lost 3 bases. CDR3 sequence reads: CASSEPSGGYNEQFF. CDR3 sequence (DNA): TGTGCCAGCAGTGAGCCTAGCGGGGGCTACAATGAGCAGTTCTTC.

The chain employs TRBV15 and TRBJ2-3, with 8 bases lining up with TRBD2. The CDR3 is 18 residues long. The junction had 9 bases not matched to a gene; V was cut back by 0 bases and J by 1 base. Germline V gene data show CDR1 as LNHNV and CDR2 as YYDKDF (reference sequence). The CDR3 is CATSRDWSTAGGTDTQYF. In DNA, the CDR3 is TGTGCCACCAGCAGAGATTGGAGTACAGCGGGGGGCACAGATACGCAGTATTTT.

The chain combines TRBV6-5 with TRBJ1-6, with D tentatively TRBD1 (6 bases). Germline V gene sequence: CDR1 MNHEY, CDR2 SVGAGI. This CDR3 is built from 16 residues. V dropped 0 bases and J dropped 5 bases, with 11 bases sitting between them. The CDR3 is CASSYSRGWHNSPLHF. CDR3 sequence (DNA): TGTGCCAGCAGTTACTCGAGGGGGTGGCATAATTCACCCCTCCACTTT.

This sequence joins TRBV2 and TRBJ2-7; a weak D match, TRBD2 (6 bases). V lost 11 bases and J 4 bases, leaving 12 bases between the germline ends. The CDR3 spans 11 residues. Germline CDR1 SNHLY, CDR2 FYNNEI. The CDR3 sequence is CALGGGYEQYF. For the CDR3, the DNA is TGTGCCTTGGGGGGTGGTTACGAGCAGTACTTC. The variable domain in full, completed from reference TRBV2 and TRBJ2-7, reads EPEVTQTPSHQVTQMGQEVILRCVPISNHLYFYWYRQILGQKVEFLVSFYNNEISEKSEIFDDQFSVERPDGSNFTLKIRSTKLEDSAMYFCALGGGYEQYFGPGTRLTVT.

The CDR3 loop is CASSLTSAKNIQYF. CDR3 bases: TGTGCCAGCAGCTTGACTAGCGCCAAAAACATTCAGTACTTC. The rearrangement joins TRBV7-2 to TRBJ2-4; 7 bases are shared with TRBD2. Germline lookup yields CDR1 SGHTA and CDR2 FQGNSA. V was clipped by 3 bases and J by 1 base; unmatched bases: 0. The CDR3 runs to 14 residues.